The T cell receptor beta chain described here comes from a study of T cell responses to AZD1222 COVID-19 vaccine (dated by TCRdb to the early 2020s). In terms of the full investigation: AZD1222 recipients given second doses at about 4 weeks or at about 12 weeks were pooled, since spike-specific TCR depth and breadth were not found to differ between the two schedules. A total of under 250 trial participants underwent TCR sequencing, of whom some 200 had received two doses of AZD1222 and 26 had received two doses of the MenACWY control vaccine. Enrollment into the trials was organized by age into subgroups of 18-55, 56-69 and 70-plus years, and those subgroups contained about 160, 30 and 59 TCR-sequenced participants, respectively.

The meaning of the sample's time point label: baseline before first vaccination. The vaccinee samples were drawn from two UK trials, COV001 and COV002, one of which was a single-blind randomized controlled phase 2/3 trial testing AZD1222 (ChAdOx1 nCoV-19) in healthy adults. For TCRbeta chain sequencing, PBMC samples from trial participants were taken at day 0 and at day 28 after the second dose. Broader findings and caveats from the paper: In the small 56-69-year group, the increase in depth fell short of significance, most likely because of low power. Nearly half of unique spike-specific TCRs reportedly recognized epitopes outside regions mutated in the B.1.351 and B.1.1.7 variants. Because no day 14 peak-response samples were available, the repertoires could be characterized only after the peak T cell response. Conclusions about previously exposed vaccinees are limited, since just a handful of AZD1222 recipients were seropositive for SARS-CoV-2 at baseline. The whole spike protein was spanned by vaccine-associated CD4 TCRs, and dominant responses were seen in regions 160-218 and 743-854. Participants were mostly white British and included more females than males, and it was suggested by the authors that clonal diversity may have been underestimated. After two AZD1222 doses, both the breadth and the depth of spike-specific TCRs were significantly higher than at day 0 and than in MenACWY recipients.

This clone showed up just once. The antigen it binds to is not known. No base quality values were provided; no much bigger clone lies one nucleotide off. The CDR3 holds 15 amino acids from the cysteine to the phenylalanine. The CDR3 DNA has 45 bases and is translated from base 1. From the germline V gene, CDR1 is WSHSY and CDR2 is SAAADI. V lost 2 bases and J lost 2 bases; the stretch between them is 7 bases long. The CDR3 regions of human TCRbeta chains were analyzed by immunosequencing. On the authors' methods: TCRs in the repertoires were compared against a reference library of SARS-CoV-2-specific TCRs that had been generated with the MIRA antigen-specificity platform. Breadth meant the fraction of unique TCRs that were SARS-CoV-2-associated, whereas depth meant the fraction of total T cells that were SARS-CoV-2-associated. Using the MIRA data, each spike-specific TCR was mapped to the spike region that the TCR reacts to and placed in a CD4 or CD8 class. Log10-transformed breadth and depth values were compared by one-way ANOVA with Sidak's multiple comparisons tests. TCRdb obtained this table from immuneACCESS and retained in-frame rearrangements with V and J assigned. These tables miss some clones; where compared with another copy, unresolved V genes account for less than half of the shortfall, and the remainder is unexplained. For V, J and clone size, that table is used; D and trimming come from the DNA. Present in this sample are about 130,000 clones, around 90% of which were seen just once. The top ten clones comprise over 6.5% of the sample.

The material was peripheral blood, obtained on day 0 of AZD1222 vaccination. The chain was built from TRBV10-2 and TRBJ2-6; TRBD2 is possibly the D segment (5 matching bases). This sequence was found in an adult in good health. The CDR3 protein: CASSERRTGANVLTF. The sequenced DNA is TGCGCCAGCAGTGAGCGGAGGACTGGGGCCAACGTCCTGACTTTC.